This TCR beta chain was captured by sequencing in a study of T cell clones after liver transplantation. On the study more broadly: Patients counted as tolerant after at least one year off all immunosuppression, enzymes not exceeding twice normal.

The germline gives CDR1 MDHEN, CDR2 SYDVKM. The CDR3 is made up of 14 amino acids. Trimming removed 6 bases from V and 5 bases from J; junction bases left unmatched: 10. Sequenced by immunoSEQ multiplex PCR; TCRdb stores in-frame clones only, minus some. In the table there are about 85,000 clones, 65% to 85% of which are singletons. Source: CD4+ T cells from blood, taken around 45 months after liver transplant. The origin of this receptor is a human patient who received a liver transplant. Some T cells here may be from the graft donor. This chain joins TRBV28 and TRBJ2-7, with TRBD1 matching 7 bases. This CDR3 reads CASSRNRGSHEQYF. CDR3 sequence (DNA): TGTGCCAGCAGCCGTAACAGGGGTTCCCACGAGCAGTACTTC. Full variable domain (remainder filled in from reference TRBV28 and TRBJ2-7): DVKVTQSSRYLVKRTGEKVFLECVQDMDHENMFWYRQDPGLGLRLIYFSYDVKMKEKGDIPEGYSVSREKKERFSLILESASTNQTSMYLCASSRNRGSHEQYFGPGTRLTVT.